What follows are 14 T cell receptor beta chains derived from one specimen sequenced in a study of cytomegalovirus exposure and HLA in healthy donors. Primers for the PCR totalled 60 Vbeta and 13 Jbeta. TCRdb's copy holds only in-frame clones and misses some; the assay was immunoSEQ multiplex PCR. The table has fewer than 150,000 clones, over 75% seen once. The source material was PBMCs. Source of these receptors: a man aged 25-40 years in good health and CMV-seronegative.

This chain links TRBV9 with TRBJ1-5; 9 nucleotides align to TRBD1. Germline loops: CDR1 SGDLS, CDR2 YYNGEE. The ends lost 0 bases at V and 8 bases at J; junction bases unmatched: 6. This CDR3 has 15 residues. CDR3 nucleotides: TGTGCCAGCAGCGTAGCAGGGACAGGGTTAGAGCCCCAGCATTTT. It codes for CASSVAGTGLEPQHF.

The J gene is TRBJ2-1, the V gene TRBV7-2; TRBD2 might be the D (7 bases). CDR3 length equals 16 residues. CDR1 is SGHTA, CDR2 FQGNSA, per germline. Trimming stripped 5 bases from V and 0 bases from J, with 14 bases between. The CDR3 DNA is TGTGCCAGCAGCCAAGGTCGGGGGGCCTCCTACAATGAGCAGTTCTTC. Its protein is CASSQGRGASYNEQFF.

The gene calls are TRBV5-6 and TRBJ1-2; D is possibly TRBD1 (5 bases). CDR1 SGHDT and CDR2 YYEEEE come from the germline V gene. V was shortened by 4 bases and J by 0 bases, with 16 bases between the two germline ends. This CDR3 is built from 16 residues. CDR3 bases: TGTGCCAGCAGCCCAATTGGGGCAGGAGCTAACTATGGCTACACCTTC. It codes for CASSPIGAGANYGYTF.

V is TRBV28 and J is TRBJ2-7, with D perhaps matching TRBD2 (5 bases). CDR3 length: 15 residues. Germline-derived CDR1 and CDR2 are MDHEN and SYDVKM. Trimming shortened V by 1 base and J by 3 bases, and 13 bases separated the two germline ends. CDR3 region: CASSLSGSTVYEQYF. The CDR3 region has the DNA TGTGCCAGCAGTTTATCGGGGTCTACGGTCTACGAGCAGTACTTC.

The V call is TRBV27, the J call TRBJ2-7; 7 bases line up with TRBD2. V gave up 1 base and J gave up 4 bases; unmatched junction bases: 13. The CDR3 consists of 17 residues. The germline V gene encodes CDR1 MNHEY and CDR2 SMNVEV (reference sequence). The CDR3 sequence is CASSLLVGEGNSYEQYF. Here the CDR3 DNA reads TGTGCCAGCAGTTTATTGGTCGGGGAGGGAAATTCGTACGAGCAGTACTTC.

The V and J genes are TRBV6-1 and TRBJ2-5, with 15 bases that match TRBD2. CDR3 length: 19 amino acids. J lost 3 bases, V lost 3 bases, and 11 bases had no gene match. Germline-derived CDR1 and CDR2 are MNHNS and SASEGT. This CDR3 is CASSELLGTSGGNEETQYF. Here the CDR3 DNA reads TGTGCCAGCAGTGAGCTCCTCGGGACTAGCGGGGGGAACGAAGAGACCCAGTACTTC.

The chain is built from TRBV28 and TRBJ2-1; 10 bases line up with TRBD2. The trim removed 4 bases at V and 1 base at J, leaving 13 bases unmatched. The germline V gene has CDR1 MDHEN and CDR2 SYDVKM. The CDR3 loop spans 19 amino acids. Here the CDR3 reads CASSSEWASGSLSYNEQFF. DNA of the CDR3: TGTGCCAGCAGTTCGGAATGGGCTAGCGGGAGTCTATCCTACAATGAGCAGTTCTTC.

The gene calls are TRBV27 and TRBJ1-2; D possibly corresponds to TRBD1 (5 bases). The germline CDR1 and CDR2 sequences are MNHEY and SMNVEV (reference sequence). CDR3 length: 18 residues. V dropped 6 bases and J dropped 8 bases, with 31 bases sitting between them. The CDR3 nucleotides are TGTGCCAGCAGCCCGAGGAAGGTGGTCCGACAGTTCTATGCGGGCTACACCTTC. It encodes CASSPRKVVRQFYAGYTF.

The gene calls are TRBV5-1 and TRBJ2-5; 9 positions match TRBD2. The J call may be in error: the DNA end matches TRBJ2-7 better. This CDR3 contains 14 residues. The germline CDR1 and CDR2 sequences are SGHRS and YFSETQ. CDR3 amino acids: CASSFASGNYEQYF. The CDR3 bases are TGCGCCAGCAGCTTCGCTAGCGGGAACTACGAGCAGTACTTC.

V gene TRBV4-2 combines with J gene TRBJ2-7; TRBD2 aligns across 8 bases. The CDR3 length is 18 residues. Germline lookup yields CDR1 LGHNA and CDR2 YNFKEQ. Trimming removed 0 bases from V and 0 bases from J; junction bases left unmatched: 10. CDR3 sequence reads: CASSQDLAGSTFSYEQYF. In nucleotides, the CDR3 is TGTGCCAGCAGCCAAGACTTAGCGGGATCAACCTTCTCCTACGAGCAGTACTTC.

This sequence joins TRBV2 and TRBJ1-2; D is undetermined. The V and J ends lost 8 bases and 2 bases respectively, with 12 bases between them. This CDR3 contains 13 residues. CDR1 SNHLY and CDR2 FYNNEI come from the germline V gene. CDR3 loop: CASAPAGNYGYTF. CDR3 sequence (DNA): TGTGCCAGCGCGCCGGCGGGGAACTATGGCTACACCTTC.

The rearrangement uses TRBV19 and TRBJ1-1; D is undetermined. V lost 6 bases, J lost 4 bases, and 18 bases lay in between. The CDR3 is made up of 15 amino acids. CDR1 is LNHDA and CDR2 is SQIVND in the germline V gene (reference sequence). The CDR3 loop reads CASRAERVFGTEAFF. CDR3 DNA sequence: TGTGCCAGTAGGGCAGAGCGGGTATTTGGCACTGAAGCTTTCTTT.

The chain has TRBV10-2 and TRBJ2-7, with 9 bases that match TRBD1. The V segment lost 3 bases and the J segment 0 bases; nucleotides outside the gene matches: 3. CDR1 is WSHSY and CDR2 is SAAADI in the germline V gene. CDR3 length: 15 amino acids. The CDR3 DNA reads as TGCGCCAGCAGTGAAGGGACAGGGAGCTCCTACGAGCAGTACTTC. This encodes CASSEGTGSSYEQYF.

J is TRBJ1-1 and V is TRBV2, with TRBD1 as a possible D gene (6 bases). The V gene lost 2 bases and the J gene lost 0 bases, with 13 bases spanning the gap. Germline CDR1 SNHLY, CDR2 FYNNEI. This CDR3 has 16 residues. For the CDR3, the DNA is TGTGCCAGCAGTGAACAGGGGACGGGCATGAACACTGAAGCTTTCTTT. This translates into CASSEQGTGMNTEAFF.